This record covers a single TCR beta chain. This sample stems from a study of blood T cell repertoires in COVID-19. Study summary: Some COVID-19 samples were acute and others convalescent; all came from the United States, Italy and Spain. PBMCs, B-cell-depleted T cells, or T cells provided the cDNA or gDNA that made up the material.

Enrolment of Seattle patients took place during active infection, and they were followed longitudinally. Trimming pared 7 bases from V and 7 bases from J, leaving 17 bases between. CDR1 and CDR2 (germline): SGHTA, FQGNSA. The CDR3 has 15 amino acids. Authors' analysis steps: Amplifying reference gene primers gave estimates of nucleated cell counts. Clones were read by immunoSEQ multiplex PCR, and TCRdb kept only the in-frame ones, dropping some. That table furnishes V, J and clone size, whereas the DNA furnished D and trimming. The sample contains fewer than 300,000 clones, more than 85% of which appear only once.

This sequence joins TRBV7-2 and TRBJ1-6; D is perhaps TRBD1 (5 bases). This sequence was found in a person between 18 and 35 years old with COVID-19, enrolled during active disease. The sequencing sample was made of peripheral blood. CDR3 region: CASNFVSGGNSPLHF. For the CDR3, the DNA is TGTGCCAGCAACTTCGTGTCGGGGGGGAATTCACCCCTCCACTTT. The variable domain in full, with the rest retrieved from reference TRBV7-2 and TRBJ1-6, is GAGVSQSPSNKVTEKGKDVELRCDPISGHTALYWYRQSLGQGLEFLIYFQGNSAPDKSGLPSDRFSAERTGGSVSTLTIQRTQQEDSAVYLCASNFVSGGNSPLHFGNGTRLTVT.